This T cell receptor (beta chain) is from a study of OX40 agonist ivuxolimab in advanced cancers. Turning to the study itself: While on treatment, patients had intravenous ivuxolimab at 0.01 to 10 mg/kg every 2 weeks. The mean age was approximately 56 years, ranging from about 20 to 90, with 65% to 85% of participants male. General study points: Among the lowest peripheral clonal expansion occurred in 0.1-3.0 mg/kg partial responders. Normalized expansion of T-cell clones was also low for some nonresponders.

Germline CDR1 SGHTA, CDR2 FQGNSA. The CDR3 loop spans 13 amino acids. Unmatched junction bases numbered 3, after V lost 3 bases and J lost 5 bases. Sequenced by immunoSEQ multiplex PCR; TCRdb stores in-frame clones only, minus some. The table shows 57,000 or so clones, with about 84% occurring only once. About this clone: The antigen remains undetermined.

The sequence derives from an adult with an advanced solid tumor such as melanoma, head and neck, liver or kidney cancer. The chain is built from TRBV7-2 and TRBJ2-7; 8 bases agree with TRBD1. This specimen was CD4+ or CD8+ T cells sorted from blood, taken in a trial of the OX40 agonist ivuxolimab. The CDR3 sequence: CASSLDRVDEQYF. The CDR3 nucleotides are TGTGCCAGCAGCTTGGACAGGGTCGACGAGCAGTACTTC.